This TCR beta chain comes out of a study of CD4+ T cells in melanoma. Study results and limitations: Reportedly, melanoma neoantigen-specific CD4+ T cells showed varied differentiation states. A reported correlation linked neoantigen-specific CD4+ T cells to CD8+, macrophage and B cell function.

In germline, CDR1 is SGHAT, CDR2 FQNNGV. The CDR3 sequence is 14 residues long. V lost 1 base and J 6 bases, leaving 11 bases between the germline ends. In the case of this clone: The antigen is unknown.

TCRdb's table, derived via immunoSEQ multiplex PCR, lists solely in-frame clones and lacks some. This table has around 50,000 clones, nearly 90% appearing once. The clonotype originates from a human donor with melanoma. The chain couples TRBV11-2 to TRBJ2-3; TRBD1 or TRBD2 may be the D gene (5 bases each). The sample consisted of peripheral blood. CDR3 nucleotides: TGTGCCAGCAGCTTAGGAGGGGTACGGGATACGCAGTATTTT. Amino acids: CASSLGGVRDTQYF.